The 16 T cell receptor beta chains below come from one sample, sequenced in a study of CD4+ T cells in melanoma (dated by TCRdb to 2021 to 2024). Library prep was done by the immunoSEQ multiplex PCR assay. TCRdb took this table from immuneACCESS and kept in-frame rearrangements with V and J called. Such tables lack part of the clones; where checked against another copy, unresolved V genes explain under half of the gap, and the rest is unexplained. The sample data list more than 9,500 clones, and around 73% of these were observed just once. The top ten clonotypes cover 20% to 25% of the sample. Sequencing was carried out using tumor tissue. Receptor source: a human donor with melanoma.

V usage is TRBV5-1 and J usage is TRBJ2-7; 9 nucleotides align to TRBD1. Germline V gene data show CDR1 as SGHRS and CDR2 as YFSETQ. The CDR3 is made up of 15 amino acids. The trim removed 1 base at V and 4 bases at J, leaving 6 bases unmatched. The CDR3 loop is CASSLSSGQGYEQYF. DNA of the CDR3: TGCGCCAGCAGCTTGTCATCGGGACAGGGTTACGAGCAGTACTTC.

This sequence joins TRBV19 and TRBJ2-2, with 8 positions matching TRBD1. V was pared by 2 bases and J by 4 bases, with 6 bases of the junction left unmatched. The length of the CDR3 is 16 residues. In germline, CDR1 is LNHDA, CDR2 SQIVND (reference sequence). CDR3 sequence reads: CASSISRGRFTGELFF. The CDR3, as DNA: TGTGCCAGTAGTATATCCAGGGGGCGTTTCACCGGGGAGCTGTTTTTT.

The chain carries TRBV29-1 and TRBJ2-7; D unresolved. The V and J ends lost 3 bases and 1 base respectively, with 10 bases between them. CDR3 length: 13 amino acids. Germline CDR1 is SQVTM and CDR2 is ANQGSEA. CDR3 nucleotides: TGCAGCGTTGAGGTTGGGCCTTCCTACGAGCAGTACTTC. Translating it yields CSVEVGPSYEQYF.

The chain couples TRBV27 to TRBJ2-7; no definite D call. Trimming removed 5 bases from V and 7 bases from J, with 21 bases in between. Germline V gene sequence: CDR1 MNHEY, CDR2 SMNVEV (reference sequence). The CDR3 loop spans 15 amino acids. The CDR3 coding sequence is TGTGCCAGCAGTACTTGGCTAAATCTTCCTGGGGAGCAGTACTTC. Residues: CASSTWLNLPGEQYF.

As DNA, the CDR3 is TGTGCCAGCAGCATATCATCGGCGTACGGCTACACCTTC. As protein: CASSISSAYGYTF. The chain couples TRBV11-2 to TRBJ1-2; the D is unclear. Trimming took 5 bases from V and 8 from J, leaving 15 bases between them. Germline CDR1 is SGHAT and CDR2 is FQNNGV. The CDR3 loop spans 13 amino acids. Full variable domain (outside the CDR3, taken from reference TRBV11-2 and TRBJ1-2): EAGVAQSPRYKIIEKRQSVAFWCNPISGHATLYWYQQILGQGPKLLIQFQNNGVVDDSQLPKDRFSAERLKGVDSTLKIQPAKLEDSAVYLCASSISSAYGYTFGSGTRLTVV.

CDR3 coding DNA: TGCGCCAGCCGTGGTCAGGGACGAAGCTTCCAAGAGACCCAGTACTTC. This sequence encodes CASRGQGRSFQETQYF. This sequence joins TRBV5-1 and TRBJ2-5; either TRBD1 or TRBD2 may fit D (5 bases each). The V end was cut by 7 bases, the J end by 1 base, with 20 bases between. The CDR3 is made up of 16 amino acids. Germline V gene lookup returns CDR1 SGHRS and CDR2 YFSETQ.

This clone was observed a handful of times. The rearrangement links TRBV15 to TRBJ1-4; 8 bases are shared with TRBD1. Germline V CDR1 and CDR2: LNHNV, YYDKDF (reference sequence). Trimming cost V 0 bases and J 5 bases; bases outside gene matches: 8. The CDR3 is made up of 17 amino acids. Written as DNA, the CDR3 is TGTGCCACCAGCAGAGATTACGGTACAGGGGGGAATGAAAAACTGTTTTTT. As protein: CATSRDYGTGGNEKLFF.

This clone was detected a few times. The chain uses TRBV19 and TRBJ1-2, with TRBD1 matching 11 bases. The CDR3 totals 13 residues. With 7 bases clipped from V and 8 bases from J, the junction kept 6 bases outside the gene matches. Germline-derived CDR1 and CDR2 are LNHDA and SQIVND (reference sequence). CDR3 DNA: TGTGCCAGTAAACCGGGACAGGGGGTAGGCTACACCTTC. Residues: CASKPGQGVGYTF.

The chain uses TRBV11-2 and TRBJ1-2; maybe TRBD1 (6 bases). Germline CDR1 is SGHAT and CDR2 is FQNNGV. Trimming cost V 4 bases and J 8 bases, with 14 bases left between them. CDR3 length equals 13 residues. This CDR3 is CASSSYIQGGYTF. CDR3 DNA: TGTGCCAGCAGCTCTTACATACAGGGAGGCTACACCTTC. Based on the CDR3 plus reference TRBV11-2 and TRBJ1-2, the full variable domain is EAGVAQSPRYKIIEKRQSVAFWCNPISGHATLYWYQQILGQGPKLLIQFQNNGVVDDSQLPKDRFSAERLKGVDSTLKIQPAKLEDSAVYLCASSSYIQGGYTFGSGTRLTVV.

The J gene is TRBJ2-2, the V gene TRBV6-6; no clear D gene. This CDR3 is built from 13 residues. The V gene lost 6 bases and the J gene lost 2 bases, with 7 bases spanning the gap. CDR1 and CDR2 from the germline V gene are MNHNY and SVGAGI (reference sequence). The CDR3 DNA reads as TGTGCCAGCAGGGGTAGTAACACCGGGGAGCTGTTTTTT. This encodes CASRGSNTGELFF.

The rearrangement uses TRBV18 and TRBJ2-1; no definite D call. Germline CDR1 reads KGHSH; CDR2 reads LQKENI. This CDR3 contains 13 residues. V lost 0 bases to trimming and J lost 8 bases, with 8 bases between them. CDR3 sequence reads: CASSPPSRDEQFF. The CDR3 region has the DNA TGTGCCAGCTCACCACCGTCCCGGGATGAGCAGTTCTTC.

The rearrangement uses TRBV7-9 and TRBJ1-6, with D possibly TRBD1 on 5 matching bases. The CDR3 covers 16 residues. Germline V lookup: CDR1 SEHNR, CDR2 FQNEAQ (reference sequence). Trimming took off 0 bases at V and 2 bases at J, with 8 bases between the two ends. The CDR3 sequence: CASSLAQGAYNSPLHF. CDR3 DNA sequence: TGTGCCAGCAGCTTAGCCCAGGGCGCCTATAATTCACCCCTCCACTTT.

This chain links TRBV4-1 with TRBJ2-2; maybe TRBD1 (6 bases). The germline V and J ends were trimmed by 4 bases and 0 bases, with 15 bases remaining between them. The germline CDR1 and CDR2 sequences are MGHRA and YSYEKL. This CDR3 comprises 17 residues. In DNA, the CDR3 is TGCGCCAGCAGCCGCCAAGGGTGGACAGCGAACACCGGGGAGCTGTTTTTT. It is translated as CASSRQGWTANTGELFF.

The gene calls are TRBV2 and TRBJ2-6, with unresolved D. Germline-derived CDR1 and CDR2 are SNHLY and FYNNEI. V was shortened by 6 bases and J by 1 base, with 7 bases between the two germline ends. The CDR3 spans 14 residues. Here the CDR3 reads CASRRESGANVLTF. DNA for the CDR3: TGTGCCAGCAGAAGGGAATCTGGGGCCAACGTCCTGACTTTC.

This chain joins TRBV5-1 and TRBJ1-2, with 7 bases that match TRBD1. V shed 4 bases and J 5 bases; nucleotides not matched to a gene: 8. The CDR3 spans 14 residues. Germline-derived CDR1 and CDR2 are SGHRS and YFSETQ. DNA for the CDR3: TGCGCCAGCAGCCCCGGACAGGTGTTGTATGGCTACACCTTC. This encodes CASSPGQVLYGYTF.

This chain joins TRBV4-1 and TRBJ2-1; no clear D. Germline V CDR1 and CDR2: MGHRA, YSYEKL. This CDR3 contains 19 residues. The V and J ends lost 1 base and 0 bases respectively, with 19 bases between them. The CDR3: CASSQVVSSVSGSYNEQFF. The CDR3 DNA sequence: TGCGCCAGCAGCCAAGTCGTCAGTTCAGTGTCCGGCTCCTACAATGAGCAGTTCTTC.